Following are 22 T cell receptor beta chains from one sample sequenced in a study of prognosis after radiotherapy for stage I lung cancer (dated by TCRdb to the early 2020s). The data were produced on an Illumina HiSeq 3000. Two rounds of multiplex PCR were used to amplify the TCR beta CDR3 region from genomic DNA. The first PCR round used primers specific to each TRBV and TRBJ gene, and the primer sequences were filed in Chinese patent CN105087789A. The public reads were reprocessed in TCRdb via fastp at Q25 and MiXCR, keeping in-frame beta chains. Each CDR3 protein appears once, grouped with its most common genes and DNA. The sample table shows under 20,000 distinct CDR3 sequences, and 44% are seen once. The top ten constitute about 39% of the sample. The sequencing here drew on PBMCs, taken before or after stereotactic body radiation therapy (not recorded which). These receptors originate from a donor of 50 years or more with non-small cell lung cancer.

This clonotype was detected ten times or more. V and J are TRBV3-1 and TRBJ2-3; perhaps D is TRBD1 or TRBD2 (5 bases each). Germline-derived CDR1 and CDR2 are LGHDT and YNNKEL (reference sequence). Trimming pared 1 base from V and 8 bases from J, leaving 13 bases between. CDR3 length: 14 amino acids. In DNA, the CDR3 is TGTGCCAGCAGCCAAGGGGACCTCCGGGGTACGCAGTATTTT. Its translation is CASSQGDLRGTQYF.

At least ten counts were recorded for this clonotype. The chain carries TRBV11-3 and TRBJ2-5; 13 nucleotides agree with TRBD2. The junction had 11 bases not matched to a gene; V was cut back by 5 bases and J by 5 bases. The CDR3 sequence is 17 residues long. CDR1 and CDR2 from the germline V gene are SGHNT and YENEEA. CDR3 bases: TGTGCCAGCAGCACAGGCGGACTAGCGGGAGTTCATGAGACCCAGTACTTC. This encodes CASSTGGLAGVHETQYF.

As for this clonotype: In this CDR3 the conserved last residue, phenylalanine or tryptophan, is missing, so a read error is likely. The chain has TRBV28 and TRBJ1-1, with a possible D match to TRBD1 (5 bases). Looked up from germline, CDR1 is MDHEN and CDR2 is SYDVKM. The CDR3 loop spans 13 amino acids. Trimming shortened V by 2 bases and J by 5 bases, and 9 bases separated the two germline ends. In nucleotides, the CDR3 is TGTGCCAGCAGTTTAATTTACAGGACTGAAGCTTTCTCT. It specifies CASSLIYRTEAFS.

The gene calls are TRBV24-1 and TRBJ2-7; a weak D match, TRBD1 (5 bases). Germline V gives CDR1 KGHDR, CDR2 SFDVKD. Trimming took off 3 bases at V and 4 bases at J, with 9 bases between the two ends. This CDR3 comprises 13 residues. The CDR3 sequence: CATSDKAGYEQYF. The CDR3 bases are TGTGCCACCAGTGATAAAGCAGGGTACGAGCAGTACTTC.

As concerns this clonotype: A much larger clone differs by one base, so this may be a read error. V usage is TRBV7-2 and J usage is TRBJ2-3; TRBD2 agrees at 9 bases. The CDR3 extends over 16 amino acids. V lost 4 bases, J lost 7 bases, and 12 bases stayed unmatched. Germline V gene lookup returns CDR1 SGHTA and CDR2 FQGNSA. The CDR3 DNA reads TGTGCCAGCAGCTCCAGGGCGGGAGGGCCAGGATATACGCAGTATTTT. This gives the protein CASSSRAGGPGYTQYF.

This clonotype is termed medium-sized. The chain carries TRBV5-1 and TRBJ1-6, with 10 bases aligning to TRBD1. Germline assignment: CDR1 SGHRS and CDR2 YFSETQ. V trimming: 6 bases; J trimming: 10 bases; junction bases outside the gene matches: 7. The CDR3 has 14 residues. CDR3 loop: CASTLGTGESPLHF. CDR3 DNA: TGCGCCAGCACACTAGGGACAGGGGAATCACCCCTCCACTTT. The full variable domain, its missing parts supplied by reference TRBV5-1 and TRBJ1-6, is KAGVTQTPRYLIKTRGQQVTLSCSPISGHRSVSWYQQTPGQGLQFLFEYFSETQRNKGNFPGRFSGRQFSNSRSEMNVSTLELGDSALYLCASTLGTGESPLHFGNGTRLTVT.

This clonotype occurred once. The junction differs from germline at one of its ends, possibly a read error. The chain employs TRBV27 and TRBJ1-5; maybe TRBD1 (5 bases). This CDR3 region has 16 residues. CDR1 MNHEY and CDR2 SMNVEV come from the germline V gene (reference sequence). CDR3 sequence: CASSFPGGLGNQPQHF. The CDR3 DNA reads TGTGCCAGTAGTTTTCCGGGGGGTTTAGGCAATCAGCCCCAGCATTTT.

On this clonotype itself: An end of the junction differs from the germline gene, which may be a read error. The chain links TRBV24-1 to TRBJ2-2; perhaps TRBD1 as D (6 bases). Germline assignment: CDR1 KGHDR and CDR2 SFDVKD. This CDR3 has 14 residues. The DNA for the CDR3 is TGTGCCACCGTACAGGGTGGGAACACCGGTGAGCTGTTTTTT. Translating it yields CATVQGGNTGELFF.

The V call is TRBV20-1, the J call TRBJ1-1; D is possibly TRBD1 (6 bases). CDR1 and CDR2 from the germline V gene are DFQATT and SNEGSKA (reference sequence). Between the trimmed V and J ends, which lost 2 bases and 1 base, there was a span of 14 bases. This CDR3 contains 15 residues. The CDR3 region has the DNA TGCAGTGCTAGAAAGGGAGGGGGAACGAACACTGAAGCTTTCTTT. It yields the protein CSARKGGGTNTEAFF.

This clonotype was detected many times. The rearrangement links TRBV7-9 to TRBJ2-1; D is unclear. This CDR3 comprises 16 residues. V lost 4 bases to trimming and J lost 4 bases, with 17 bases between them. Per germline, CDR1 SEHNR and CDR2 FQNEAQ (reference sequence). The CDR3 nucleotides are TGTGCCAGCAGCTCCGTGCGGCCCGAGGTGTACAATGAGCAGTTCTTC. Translation: CASSSVRPEVYNEQFF.

Ten or more counts support this clonotype. The rearrangement joins TRBV15 to TRBJ2-7; D is ambiguous. Between the trimmed V and J ends, which lost 0 bases and 2 bases, there was a span of 8 bases. The germline CDR1 and CDR2 sequences are LNHNV and YYDKDF (reference sequence). The CDR3 spans 14 residues. The CDR3 here is CATSRDPGPYEQYF. The DNA of the CDR3 is TGTGCCACCAGCAGAGATCCCGGGCCCTACGAGCAGTACTTC.

For this clonotype: One end of the junction is discordant with germline, which a read error may explain. This chain connects TRBV7-8 to TRBJ2-7; perhaps TRBD1 as D (6 bases). CDR3 length: 15 amino acids. Germline loops: CDR1 SGHVS, CDR2 FQNEAQ. Written as DNA, the CDR3 is TGTGCCAACAGCCCCCAACCGGGACAAATTTATGAGCAGTACTTC. It specifies CANSPQPGQIYEQYF. Full variable domain (missing parts from reference TRBV7-8 and TRBJ2-7): GAGVSQSPRYKVAKRGQDVALRCDPISGHVSLFWYQQALGQGPEFLTYFQNEAQLDKSGLPSDRFFAERPEGSVSTLKIQRTQQEDSAVYLCANSPQPGQIYEQYFGPGTRLTVT.

As concerns this clonotype: It may be a read error: a sequence one base away is much more abundant. V usage is TRBV5-8 and J usage is TRBJ1-3, with TRBD1 as a possible D gene (5 bases). Trimming took 6 bases from V and 1 from J, leaving 14 bases between them. The length of the CDR3 is 15 residues. CDR1 and CDR2 from the germline V gene are SGHTS and YDEGEE. CDR3: CASIFGAGSGNTIYF. The CDR3 DNA sequence: TGTGCCAGCATCTTCGGGGCAGGATCTGGAAACACCATATATTTT.

In regard to this clonotype: A far larger clone is one base from this, pointing to a likely read error. The chain employs TRBV27 and TRBJ1-3, with TRBD1 matching 8 bases. V dropped 7 bases and J dropped 1; count of bases not matched to a gene: 12. This CDR3 is built from 17 residues. Germline CDR1 and CDR2: MNHEY and SMNVEV (reference sequence). The CDR3 region has the DNA TGTGCCAGCATCCATGTACGGACAGGGCGGTCTGGAAACACCATATATTTT. Translating it yields CASIHVRTGRSGNTIYF.

Note on this clonotype: A much larger clone lies one base from this, so it may be a read error. CDR3 nucleotides: TGTGCCACCCTACTAGCATGGTCATGGGAGACCCAGTACTTC. Its translation: CATLLAWSWETQYF. The V and J genes are TRBV6-1 and TRBJ2-5; possible D gene TRBD2, 6 bases. V was clipped by 10 bases and J by 5 bases, with 20 bases between them. Germline V gene lookup returns CDR1 MNHNS and CDR2 SASEGT. CDR3 length: 14 amino acids.

The genes are TRBV30 and TRBJ2-2; no reliable D call. CDR3 length: 12 amino acids. Per the germline V gene, CDR1 is GTSNPN and CDR2 is SVGIG (reference sequence). The ends were cut back, 1 base at V and 6 bases at J, with 6 bases in the middle. This CDR3 reads CAWSEVAGELFF. CDR3 in DNA: TGTGCCTGGAGTGAGGTAGCCGGGGAGCTGTTTTTT.

The chain employs TRBV10-3 and TRBJ2-1; TRBD2 matches 12 bases. V shed 6 bases and J 6 bases; nucleotides not matched to a gene: 12. Germline V gene sequence: CDR1 ENHRY, CDR2 SYGVKD. This CDR3 is 17 amino acids long. The CDR3 spells CAISDGEGLAGSNEQFF. In DNA form, the CDR3 reads TGTGCCATCAGCGATGGGGAAGGACTAGCGGGGTCCAATGAGCAGTTCTTC.

The rearrangement uses TRBV28 and TRBJ1-4; weak D call: TRBD1 (6 bases). From germline, CDR1 is MDHEN and CDR2 SYDVKM. This CDR3 region has 15 residues. V gave up 7 bases and J gave up 4 bases, with 16 bases separating them. This chain's CDR3 is CASNPRGGGNEKLFF. The DNA of the CDR3 is TGTGCCAGCAACCCCCGAGGGGGAGGTAATGAAAAACTGTTTTTT.

The count of this clonotype is one. A clone one base away is much larger, so this may be a read error. This chain uses TRBV2 with TRBJ2-5; D may be TRBD2 (5 bases). The CDR3 is 13 residues long. Germline V lookup: CDR1 SNHLY, CDR2 FYNNEI. The V gene lost 5 bases and the J gene lost 7 bases, with 14 bases spanning the gap. CDR3: CASSQLRDGTQYF. CDR3 coding DNA: TGTGCCAGCAGTCAACTCCGGGATGGGACCCAGTACTTC.

This clonotype was found many times. DNA of the CDR3: TGCGCCAGCAGCTTTTGGGGGACAGATACGCAGTATTTT. Its translation is CASSFWGTDTQYF. The chain carries TRBV5-1 and TRBJ2-3; D is perhaps TRBD1 or TRBD2 (5 bases each). This CDR3 has 13 residues. Germline values: CDR1 SGHRS, CDR2 YFSETQ. The ends were cut back, 2 bases at V and 3 bases at J, with 7 bases in the middle.

This clonotype was found many times. The rearrangement uses TRBV5-4 and TRBJ2-5, with a possible D match to TRBD2 (6 bases). Germline assignment: CDR1 SGHNT and CDR2 YYREEE (reference sequence). CDR3 length equals 15 residues. Trimming pared 2 bases from V and 1 base from J, leaving 12 bases between. CDR3 sequence reads: CASSLASAAQETQYF. The CDR3 nucleotides are TGTGCCAGCAGCTTAGCTAGCGCCGCCCAAGAGACCCAGTACTTC.

The rearrangement links TRBV6-1 to TRBJ2-7; the D is unclear. V shed 3 bases and J shed 3 bases, with 6 bases lying between them. CDR1 is MNHNS, CDR2 SASEGT, per germline. CDR3 size: 12 residues. The CDR3, as DNA: TGTGCCAGCAGTGAGGGGTTCTACGAGCAGTACTTC. Its translation: CASSEGFYEQYF.